These 30 T cell receptor beta chains share one sample of origin, sequenced in a study of tumor-infiltrating lymphocytes in primary liver carcinoma. Germline DNA was extracted alongside blood RNA, which was obtained from unsorted whole blood. TCR beta cDNA was made from approximately 500 ng total RNA with a constant-region primer. Three nested multiplex PCR rounds of slightly modified ARM-PCR generated TCR beta libraries. The two initial PCR rounds, around 10 cycles each, used TRBV1-TRBV30 forward and C-beta reverse primers. One entry per CDR3 protein, called by TCRdb with MiXCR from the multiplex PCR reads. The table shows fewer than 400,000 distinct CDR3 sequences, with 65% occurring only once. The sample consisted of peripheral blood. Receptors originate from a man aged 40-50 years with primary liver carcinoma and hepatitis B virus infection.

As to this clonotype: A junction end diverges from the germline sequence, so it may reflect a read error. The J gene is TRBJ1-1, the V gene TRBV4-2; D not resolved. The germline V gene has CDR1 LGHNA and CDR2 YNFKEQ. This CDR3 has 15 amino acids. This chain's CDR3 is CASGQDLTGNTEAFF. CDR3 in DNA: TGTGCCAGCGGCCAAGATTTAACGGGTAACACTGAAGCTTTCTTT.

For this clonotype: A junction end diverges from the germline sequence, so it may reflect a read error. The chain carries TRBV5-1 and TRBJ2-3; D uncertain. The CDR3 sequence is 12 residues long. The germline V gene encodes CDR1 SGHRS and CDR2 YFSETQ. The CDR3 reads CAGSRNTDTQYF. DNA for the CDR3: TGCGCCGGCAGTCGGAACACAGATACGCAGTATTTT.

Points on this clonotype: Just one base apart from a much larger clone, this may be a read error. The genes are TRBV6-1 and TRBJ1-1; 10 bases match TRBD1. Losses at the gene ends were 5 bases for V and 8 bases for J; bases not matched to a gene: 5. The CDR3 has 13 amino acids. The V gene's germline CDR1 is MNHNS and CDR2 SASEGT. The CDR3 region has the DNA TGTGCCAGCAGTTCGTGGGACAGGGGAGAAGCTTTCTTT. Protein: CASSSWDRGEAFF.

The DNA for the CDR3 is TGTGCCAGCAGCCAAGTGTCGGGAGAGCCACCTTTTGCCGGGGAGCTGTTTTTT. Its protein product is CASSQVSGEPPFAGELFF. The gene calls are TRBV14 and TRBJ2-2, with D perhaps matching TRBD2 (6 bases). Germline V gives CDR1 SGHDN, CDR2 FVKESK. The CDR3 is made up of 18 amino acids. V lost 1 base to trimming and J lost 6 bases, with 21 bases between them.

This clonotype was seen once. A clone one base away is much larger, so this may be a read error. Since the CDR3 does not end with the conserved phenylalanine or tryptophan, this likely comes from a read error. The chain combines TRBV4-2 with TRBJ2-1; D is uncertain. Trimming removed 3 bases from V and 1 base from J, with 4 bases in between. The germline V gene encodes CDR1 LGHNA and CDR2 YNFKEQ. CDR3 length: 13 amino acids. The CDR3 sequence is CASSHQSYNEQFI. DNA for the CDR3: TGTGCCAGCAGCCATCAGTCCTACAATGAGCAGTTCATC.

This chain's CDR3 is CASILEVGELFF. CDR3 nucleotides: TGTGCCAGCATCCTAGAGGTCGGGGAGCTGTTTTTT. The rearrangement links TRBV11-2 to TRBJ2-2; D unresolved. Germline V gives CDR1 SGHAT, CDR2 FQNNGV. V lost 7 bases and J lost 7, with 10 bases in between. The CDR3 extends over 12 amino acids. Drawing the rest from reference TRBV11-2 and TRBJ2-2, the complete variable domain is EAGVAQSPRYKIIEKRQSVAFWCNPISGHATLYWYQQILGQGPKLLIQFQNNGVVDDSQLPKDRFSAERLKGVDSTLKIQPAKLEDSAVYLCASILEVGELFFGEGSRLTVL.

This clonotype has ten or more counts. This sequence joins TRBV6-2 or TRBV6-3 and TRBJ1-5; D may be TRBD1 (6 bases). The CDR3 contains 18 residues. The ends were cut back, 0 bases at V and 0 bases at J, with 15 bases in the middle. Germline CDR1 is MNHEY and CDR2 is SVGEGT. The CDR3 nucleotides are TGTGCCAGCAGTTACTCACCTGGACAGTCTTATAGCAATCAGCCCCAGCATTTT. Its translation: CASSYSPGQSYSNQPQHF.

This chain uses TRBV5-1 with TRBJ2-3; D is unresolved. The CDR3 runs to 15 residues. The germline V gene has CDR1 SGHRS and CDR2 YFSETQ. Trimming left V 0 bases short and J 6 bases short, with 14 bases between. The CDR3 loop is CASSLVANGRDTQYF. The CDR3 DNA reads TGCGCCAGCAGCTTGGTGGCTAACGGACGGGATACGCAGTATTTT.

Regarding this clonotype: A read error may be the cause here, since a much bigger clone is one base away. The chain joins TRBV6-1 to TRBJ1-1; no clear D. CDR3 length: 12 residues. Per germline, CDR1 MNHNS and CDR2 SASEGT. This CDR3 reads CANSVFGVEAFF. For the CDR3, the DNA is TGTGCCAACAGTGTTTTCGGAGTCGAAGCTTTCTTT.

Comments on this clonotype: The CDR3 does not close with the conserved phenylalanine or tryptophan, likely indicating a read error. V gene TRBV7-9 combines with J gene TRBJ2-3; no reliable D call. Germline values: CDR1 SEHNR, CDR2 FQNEAQ (reference sequence). CDR3 length: 17 residues. V gave up 0 bases and J gave up 0 bases, with 13 bases separating them. The CDR3 region is CASSLAPVGTSTDTQYS. The CDR3 DNA follows: TGTGCCAGCAGCTTAGCCCCGGTGGGAACTAGCACAGATACGCAGTATTCT.

As to this clonotype: With a much larger clone just one base away, this may be a read error. J is TRBJ2-4 and V is TRBV6-5; the D is unclear. Trimming left V 2 bases short and J 4 bases short, with 9 bases between. Germline V gene lookup returns CDR1 MNHEY and CDR2 SVGAGI. The CDR3 is 14 amino acids. The CDR3 nucleotides are TGTGCCAGCAGTTACGGGATAGAGAAAAACATTCAGTACTTC. As protein: CASSYGIEKNIQYF.

As regards this clonotype: A clone one base away is much larger, so this may be a read error. The V gene is TRBV6-1, the J gene TRBJ1-2; 8 bases are shared with TRBD1. This CDR3 is built from 16 residues. The ends lost 1 base at V and 8 bases at J; junction bases unmatched: 12. From germline, CDR1 is MNHNS and CDR2 SASEGT. CDR3 coding DNA: TGTGCCAGCAGTGAAGAAGATGCCTGGACAGGGCAGGGCTACACCTTC. Translation gives CASSEEDAWTGQGYTF.

Worth noting for this clonotype: The CDR3 ends on some other residue instead of the conserved phenylalanine or tryptophan, so this is likely a read error. The chain combines TRBV4-3 with TRBJ1-6; the D gene is possibly TRBD1 (6 bases). The ends were cut back, 2 bases at V and 1 base at J, with 21 bases in the middle. The germline V gene has CDR1 LGHNA and CDR2 YSLEER. The length of the CDR3 is 20 residues. CDR3 nucleotide sequence: TGCGCCAGCAGCCAAAATCTCCAAGGGCAGGGGTCGTCCTATAATTCACCCCTCCACCTT. It encodes CASSQNLQGQGSSYNSPLHL.

The chain recombines TRBV11-1 with TRBJ2-3; D is possibly TRBD1 or TRBD2 (5 bases each). Germline V gene sequence: CDR1 SGHAT, CDR2 FQDESV (reference sequence). V was cut by 5 bases and J by 8 bases, with 20 bases left in between. This CDR3 is built from 15 residues. DNA of the CDR3: TGTGCCAGCAGCCCGGCGAGGGGTATAGGAGTTACGCAGTATTTT. Translation gives CASSPARGIGVTQYF.

A few counts support this clonotype. A much larger clone differs by one base, so this may be a read error. V is TRBV29-1 and J is TRBJ2-6; D perhaps matches TRBD1 (6 bases). The CDR3 sequence is 16 residues long. Trimming removed 0 bases from V and 5 bases from J, with 14 bases in between. Per the germline V gene, CDR1 is SQVTM and CDR2 is ANQGSEA. In DNA form, the CDR3 reads TGCAGCGTTGAAGATCAGGGGCAGGGATGGGCCAACGTCCTGACTTTC. Translating gives CSVEDQGQGWANVLTF.

Details on this clonotype: This may come from a read error, since a much larger clone is one base off. The rearrangement joins TRBV10-2 to TRBJ1-1, with D unclear. The CDR3 is made up of 12 amino acids. Germline CDR1 reads WSHSY; CDR2 reads SAAADI. Deletions cut 10 bases from V and 1 base from J, with 10 bases between. CDR3 residues: CANGRANTEAFF. In nucleotides, the CDR3 is TGCGCCAACGGGCGGGCGAACACTGAAGCTTTCTTT.

Note on this clonotype: A much larger clone differs by one base, so this may be a read error. The V call is TRBV12-3 or TRBV12-4, the J call TRBJ2-7, with 9 bases lining up with TRBD2. The CDR3 length is 16 residues. CDR3 in amino acids: CASSLFRGRAGYAQYF. In DNA, the CDR3 is TGTGCCAGCAGTTTATTCCGCGGGAGGGCCGGCTACGCGCAGTACTTC.

This clonotype is a singleton in its sample. The junction departs from germline at one end; a sequencing error may be responsible. The chain recombines TRBV6-1 with TRBJ2-1; D uncertain. The CDR3 extends over 17 amino acids. Germline values: CDR1 MNHNS, CDR2 SASEGT. In DNA form, the CDR3 reads TGTGCCAGCAGTGAAGGGAGCGACTCTTGGCGCTACAATGAGCAATTCTTC. It specifies CASSEGSDSWRYNEQFF.

Remarks on this clonotype: Mismatch with germline at one junction end may stem from a read error. The chain combines TRBV12-3 or TRBV12-4 with TRBJ2-1; D is perhaps TRBD2 (6 bases). This CDR3 is 14 amino acids long. CDR3 amino acids: CASTSTGGANEQFF. CDR3 bases: TGTGCTAGCACTTCGACTGGCGGGGCCAATGAGCAGTTCTTC.

Ten or more counts support this clonotype. The junction and the germline gene differ at one end; a read error may be behind it. The chain is built from TRBV6-5 and TRBJ2-2, with a weak D call TRBD1 (5 bases). The V gene's germline CDR1 is MNHEY and CDR2 SVGAGI. The CDR3 loop spans 13 amino acids. The CDR3: CASRPGNPGELFF. The CDR3 bases are TGTGCCAGCAGGCCAGGGAACCCCGGGGAGCTGTTTTTT.

Turning to this clonotype: Possible read error: a much larger clone is one base away. The chain has TRBV6-2 or TRBV6-3 and TRBJ2-1; D unresolved. From germline, CDR1 is MNHEY and CDR2 SVGEGT. CDR3 size: 11 residues. V shed 11 bases and J shed 11 bases, with 16 bases lying between them. The CDR3 is CAVSGAHKQFF. CDR3 DNA: TGTGCCGTATCTGGAGCCCACAAGCAGTTCTTC.

The chain links TRBV28 to TRBJ1-2, with D hard to call. V dropped 6 bases and J dropped 0 bases, with 14 bases sitting between them. The CDR3 runs to 15 residues. CDR1 and CDR2 from the germline V gene are MDHEN and SYDVKM. In nucleotides, the CDR3 is TGTGCCAGCAGACCCGAGGACGGTTCTAACTATGGCTACACCTTC. Translation gives CASRPEDGSNYGYTF.

Details on this clonotype: A much larger clone lies one base from this, so it may be a read error. The chain employs TRBV12-3 or TRBV12-4 and TRBJ2-7; D is unresolved. Trimming stripped 8 bases from V and 6 bases from J, with 14 bases between. This CDR3 has 12 amino acids. The CDR3 DNA reads as TGTGCCAGCGGTCCTCGACCCGGCGAGCAGTACTTC. Encoded protein: CASGPRPGEQYF.

The CDR3 DNA reads TGTGCCTGGAGTGCTGGGAAACGGGACTATGGCTACACCTTC. It yields the protein CAWSAGKRDYGYTF. The V gene is TRBV30, the J gene TRBJ1-2; D remains unclear. The CDR3 totals 14 residues. Germline V CDR1 and CDR2: GTSNPN, SVGIG (reference sequence). V was shortened by 1 base and J by 3 bases, with 12 bases between the two germline ends.

Points on this clonotype: No conserved phenylalanine or tryptophan ends this CDR3, so it is likely a read error. The chain has TRBV29-1 and TRBJ2-6; TRBD1 might be the D (5 bases). CDR1 and CDR2 from the germline V gene are SQVTM and ANQGSEA. CDR3 length equals 13 residues. DNA of the CDR3: TGCAACGCTCTGACAGACGGGGCCAACGTCCTGACTTTA. It yields the protein CNALTDGANVLTL.

Details on this clonotype: This may be a read error: a much more frequent sequence differs by one nucleotide. The CDR3 does not end in the conserved phenylalanine or tryptophan, so this is likely a read error. The chain employs TRBV6-5 and TRBJ1-5; D uncertain. V lost 8 bases to trimming and J lost 3 bases, with 14 bases between them. The length of the CDR3 is 14 residues. CDR1 and CDR2 (germline): MNHEY, SVGAGI. The CDR3 nucleotides read TGTGCCAGCGCCCGAGCTATCACCAATCAGCCCCAGCATTTA. This gives the protein CASARAITNQPQHL.

Regarding this clonotype: This may be a read error, as it is one base from a much larger clone. This chain joins TRBV6-2 or TRBV6-3 and TRBJ2-7; 8 bases map to TRBD1. The CDR3 spans 13 residues. From germline, CDR1 is MNHEY and CDR2 SVGEGT. Trimming cost V 10 bases and J 5 bases; bases outside gene matches: 10. In nucleotides, the CDR3 is TGTGCCAACACCCTGGACAGGGCCCACGAGCAGTACTTC. It is translated as CANTLDRAHEQYF.

A note on this clonotype: Just one base apart from a much larger clone, this may be a read error. V gene TRBV4-2 combines with J gene TRBJ2-3; D not resolved. Germline V gene lookup returns CDR1 LGHNA and CDR2 YNFKEQ. The CDR3 runs to 15 residues. The CDR3, as DNA: TGCGCCACCAGCCAAGATTTGATAAGCACAGATACGCAGTATTTT. It translates to CATSQDLISTDTQYF.

Remarks on this clonotype: This CDR3 fails to terminate in the conserved phenylalanine or tryptophan, so it likely reflects a read error. The chain has TRBV5-4 and TRBJ2-7; D is undetermined. Germline V CDR1 and CDR2: SGHNT, YYREEE (reference sequence). The CDR3 is 13 amino acids. CDR3 DNA: TGTGCCAGCGGCTTGATGGATTCCTACGAGCAGTACATC. Translation: CASGLMDSYEQYI.

This clonotype showed up many times. The chain joins TRBV4-1 to TRBJ2-1; 12 bases align to TRBD2. Germline lookup yields CDR1 MGHRA and CDR2 YSYEKL. CDR3 length equals 16 residues. The V and J ends lost 4 bases and 7 bases, in that order; junction bases with no gene match: 8. The chain's CDR3 is CASSPPGLAGRNEQFF. The CDR3 DNA reads as TGCGCCAGCAGCCCCCCTGGACTAGCGGGAAGGAATGAGCAGTTCTTC.